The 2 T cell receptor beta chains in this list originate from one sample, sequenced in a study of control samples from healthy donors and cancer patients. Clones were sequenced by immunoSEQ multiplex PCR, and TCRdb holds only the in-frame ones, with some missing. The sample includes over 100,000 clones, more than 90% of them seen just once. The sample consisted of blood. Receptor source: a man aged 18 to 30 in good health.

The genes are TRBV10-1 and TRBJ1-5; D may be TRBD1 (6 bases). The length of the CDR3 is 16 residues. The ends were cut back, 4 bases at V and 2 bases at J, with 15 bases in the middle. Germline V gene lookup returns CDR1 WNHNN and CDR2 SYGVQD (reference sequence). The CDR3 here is CASSAGRGGGNQPQHF. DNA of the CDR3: TGCGCCAGCAGTGCCGGGAGGGGGGGCGGCAATCAGCCCCAGCATTTT.

CDR3 coding DNA: TGTGGGGCACGGGTAACCGGAAACACCATATATTTT. As protein: CGARVTGNTIYF. The chain uses TRBV10-3 and TRBJ1-3; D is uncertain. CDR3 length: 12 residues. Germline CDR1 ENHRY, CDR2 SYGVKD.